This T cell receptor beta chain derives from a study of cytomegalovirus exposure and HLA in healthy donors. Whole-study context: The roughly 130 validation repertoires, a later analysis reported, used the same platform as the 700 or so repertoires from the first cohort. Study-wide findings and caveats: Cytomegalovirus association was assigned to more than 150 TCR beta chains. Rare TCR sequences predominated, though certain public TCRs were found in many donors.

A single count supports this clone. The antigen is not known. The repertoire was sequenced with immunoSEQ multiplex PCR; TCRdb's copy has only in-frame clones and lacks some. Seen here are roughly 150,000 clones, roughly 91% observed once, and the top ten hold around 3%. Separate from the 666-subject first cohort, the roughly 120-subject validation cohort was the one that the donors belonged to. The V end lost 8 bases, the J end lost 3 bases, and 16 bases lay between the germline ends. Germline CDR1 is SNHLY and CDR2 is FYNNEI. There are 14 residues in the CDR3. Specimen: PBMCs. This receptor was identified in a man younger than 35 in good health and CMV-seronegative. The chain uses TRBV2 and TRBJ1-2, with D possibly matching TRBD1 (6 bases). The CDR3 DNA is TGTGCCAGCTGCCAGCGACCAGGGGACTATGGCTACACCTTC. Translated, it gives CASCQRPGDYGYTF.